The subject of this entry is one TCR beta chain. No antigen is known for it. This specimen comes from a study of synovial regulatory T cells in juvenile arthritis. Points from the study as a whole: Synovial Tregs shared more CDR3 sequences with iaTregs than other blood Tregs. TCR diversity was lower in inflammation-associated blood Treg cells than in other blood Treg cells. Synovial Teff and blood CPL repertoires partially overlapped with iaTreg TCR repertoires, which were largely patient-private.

CDR1 and CDR2 from the germline V gene are SNHLY and FYNNEI. The CDR3 extends over 17 amino acids. The record lacks a DNA sequence. Using immunoSEQ multiplex PCR, the repertoire was profiled, and TCRdb retains in-frame clones only, with some absent. The sample totals 7,500 to 10,000 clones. Donors were over 10 juvenile idiopathic arthritis patients with active disease. The source material was Treg cells from blood. Subset given: remaining (HLA-DR-negative) circulating blood Treg cells. The TCR originated in a donor aged 2 to 35 with juvenile idiopathic arthritis. V usage is TRBV2 and J usage is TRBJ2-1; TCRdb selects TRBD2, and the lack of DNA leaves this call unchecked. The CDR3 loop is CASRAPGLAGVSNEQFF.